These 27 T cell receptor beta chains were sequenced from one sample in a study of cytomegalovirus exposure and HLA in healthy donors. The PCR ran on 60 Vbeta and 13 Jbeta primers. The table came from immunoSEQ multiplex PCR; TCRdb's copy has only in-frame clones and leaves some out. The sample comprises under 100,000 clones, about 76% of which are singletons, and 7% to 9% rests with the top ten. The sequencing input was PBMCs. The receptor set was obtained from a human donor in good health.

V and J are TRBV14 and TRBJ2-2; TRBD1 matches 8 bases. The CDR3 runs to 16 residues. The germline CDR1 and CDR2 sequences are SGHDN and FVKESK. The trim removed 4 bases at V and 7 bases at J, leaving 11 bases unmatched. This CDR3 is CASSRPGQGGIGELFF. The CDR3 coding sequence is TGTGCCAGCAGCCGACCTGGACAGGGCGGGATCGGGGAGCTGTTTTTT. Full variable domain (outside the CDR3, taken from reference TRBV14 and TRBJ2-2): EAGVTQFPSHSVIEKGQTVTLRCDPISGHDNLYWYRRVMGKEIKFLLHFVKESKQDESGMPNNRFLAERTGGTYSTLKVQPAELEDSGVYFCASSRPGQGGIGELFFGEGSRLTVL.

This clone was seen a single time. The J gene is TRBJ2-3, the V gene TRBV7-2, with D tentatively TRBD1 (5 bases). V gave up 5 bases and J gave up 3 bases, with 12 bases separating them. Per the germline V gene, CDR1 is SGHTA and CDR2 is FQGNSA. The CDR3 length is 14 residues. This CDR3 is CASSRGLKTDTQYF. The DNA for the CDR3 is TGTGCCAGCAGCAGGGGTTTGAAGACAGATACGCAGTATTTT.

In this sample, this clone turned up a few times. This sequence joins TRBV6-5 and TRBJ1-1; unclear D gene. The CDR3 consists of 12 residues. Trimming stripped 7 bases from V and 7 bases from J, with 13 bases between. CDR1 is MNHEY, CDR2 SVGAGI, per germline. CDR3 bases: TGTGCCAGCACCCGACCTTCGGGTGAAGCTTTCTTT. This codes for CASTRPSGEAFF.

The chain is built from TRBV4-1 and TRBJ1-4; D is uncertain. The CDR3 extends over 14 amino acids. The V and J ends lost 4 bases and 8 bases respectively, with 14 bases between them. Per the germline V gene, CDR1 is MGHRA and CDR2 is YSYEKL. The CDR3 nucleotides read TGCGCCAGCAGCCCAGACACCTCGGGAGAAAAACTGTTTTTT. This sequence encodes CASSPDTSGEKLFF.

CDR3: CASSLDRVNTEAFF. CDR3 coding DNA: TGTGCCAGCAGTCTAGACAGGGTGAACACTGAAGCTTTCTTT. The rearrangement uses TRBV6-1 and TRBJ1-1; 7 bases map to TRBD1. CDR1 and CDR2 from the germline V gene are MNHNS and SASEGT. The CDR3 loop spans 14 amino acids. After removal of 5 bases from V and 0 bases from J, the junction contained 3 bases not matched to a gene.

This clone has only one observation. The chain has TRBV7-2 and TRBJ1-1; the match to TRBD1 covers 8 bases. The CDR3 extends over 16 amino acids. After removal of 4 bases from V and 2 bases from J, the junction contained 9 bases not matched to a gene. Germline CDR1 SGHTA, CDR2 FQGNSA. CDR3 amino acids: CASSSTSQGANTEAFF. Here the CDR3 DNA reads TGTGCCAGCAGCTCAACATCCCAGGGGGCTAACACTGAAGCTTTCTTT.

The chain uses TRBV6-1 and TRBJ1-2, with 7 bases matching TRBD1. CDR1 and CDR2 (germline): MNHNS, SASEGT. CDR3 length equals 14 residues. The V segment lost 6 bases and the J segment 0 bases; nucleotides outside the gene matches: 4. CDR3 sequence reads: CASSLGTANYGYTF. The CDR3 nucleotides are TGTGCCAGCAGCCTTGGGACAGCTAACTATGGCTACACCTTC.

The V call is TRBV6-5, the J call TRBJ1-4, with a weak D call TRBD1 (5 bases). V shed 6 bases and J shed 8 bases, with 16 bases lying between them. Germline V lookup: CDR1 MNHEY, CDR2 SVGAGI. This CDR3 contains 14 residues. Here the CDR3 reads CASRAGTAGEKLFF. CDR3 in DNA: TGTGCCAGCAGAGCCGGGACGGCGGGGGAAAAACTGTTTTTT.

This clone was recorded a few times. The chain combines TRBV6-6 with TRBJ2-1; D not certain. Trimming took 5 bases from V and 10 from J, leaving 6 bases between them. This CDR3 spans 10 amino acids. The V gene's germline CDR1 is MNHNY and CDR2 SVGAGI (reference sequence). The CDR3: CASSRREQFF. CDR3 in DNA: TGTGCCAGCAGTAGGCGGGAGCAGTTCTTC.

The chain employs TRBV6-6 and TRBJ1-4, with TRBD1 matching over 7 bases. CDR3 length: 13 residues. From germline, CDR1 is MNHNY and CDR2 SVGAGI (reference sequence). The ends lost 2 bases at V and 8 bases at J; junction bases unmatched: 2. The CDR3 DNA is TGTGCCAGCAGTTACCCGGACAGGGAAAAACTGTTTTTT. It codes for CASSYPDREKLFF.

Here the CDR3 reads CASSPPGTGYDSYEQYF. The DNA of the CDR3 is TGTGCCAGCAGCCCCCCCGGGACAGGCTACGACTCCTACGAGCAGTACTTC. This rearrangement joins TRBV7-9 to TRBJ2-7, with TRBD1 matching over 8 bases. CDR3 length: 17 residues. V gave up 5 bases and J gave up 0 bases; unmatched junction bases: 12. Germline assignment: CDR1 SEHNR and CDR2 FQNEAQ (reference sequence).

The rearrangement joins TRBV6-1 to TRBJ1-3; no reliable D call. This CDR3 spans 15 amino acids. The germline V gene encodes CDR1 MNHNS and CDR2 SASEGT. The V and J ends lost 2 bases and 0 bases respectively, with 8 bases between them. In DNA, the CDR3 is TGTGCCAGCAGTGAACAGCGAGTCTCTGGAAACACCATATATTTT. The encoded protein is CASSEQRVSGNTIYF.

The chain uses TRBV19 and TRBJ2-3; unclear D gene. The CDR3 is 14 residues long. Looked up from germline, CDR1 is LNHDA and CDR2 is SQIVND (reference sequence). The V end lost 3 bases, the J end lost 0 bases, and 7 bases lay between the germline ends. CDR3 coding DNA: TGTGCCAGTAGTATTGAACAGAGCACAGATACGCAGTATTTT. Encoded protein: CASSIEQSTDTQYF.

This clone was picked up one time. The chain uses TRBV10-3 and TRBJ2-3; 7 bases agree with TRBD1. J was trimmed by 0 bases and V by 6 bases; bases with no gene match: 3. CDR1 and CDR2 (germline): ENHRY, SYGVKD. The CDR3 is 14 amino acids. The CDR3 protein is CAIRLDRSTDTQYF. The CDR3 DNA reads TGTGCCATCAGATTGGACAGGAGCACAGATACGCAGTATTTT.

V and J are TRBV4-3 and TRBJ1-2; D not certain. The CDR3 spans 13 residues. Germline V lookup: CDR1 LGHNA, CDR2 YSLEER. Deletions cut 0 bases from V and 13 bases from J, with 15 bases between. CDR3 in DNA: TGCGCCAGCAGCCAAGATTCATGGAGGCGCCTCACCTTC. It translates to CASSQDSWRRLTF.

V usage is TRBV11-2 and J usage is TRBJ2-1, with TRBD2 matching 7 bases. This CDR3 is built from 17 residues. CDR1 is SGHAT and CDR2 is FQNNGV in the germline V gene. Trimming removed 2 bases from V and 3 bases from J; junction bases left unmatched: 10. Written as DNA, the CDR3 is TGTGCCAGCAGCTTACGATCGGGGCTAGCGGACTACAATGAGCAGTTCTTC. As protein: CASSLRSGLADYNEQFF.

The J gene is TRBJ2-5, the V gene TRBV6-1; D is perhaps TRBD2 (7 bases). This CDR3 is 14 amino acids long. V lost 1 base, J lost 7 bases, and 13 bases lay in between. The germline gives CDR1 MNHNS, CDR2 SASEGT. As DNA, the CDR3 is TGTGCCAGCAGTGAAGGTGGTAGGGGGGGGACCCAGTACTTC. Amino acid sequence: CASSEGGRGGTQYF.

V gene TRBV4-3 combines with J gene TRBJ2-7; 7 bases are a match to TRBD1. The CDR3 sequence is 15 residues long. Germline CDR1 LGHNA, CDR2 YSLEER. V gave up 0 bases and J gave up 6 bases; unmatched junction bases: 8. For the CDR3, the DNA is TGCGCCAGCAGCCAAGATGACAGGGATGGTTCCGAGCAGTACTTC. It yields the protein CASSQDDRDGSEQYF.

The table lists this clone with a count of one. The CDR3 nucleotides are TGTGCCAGCTCTCAGCGGGAGGGAGGTCTCGGGGAGCTGTTTTTT. It is translated as CASSQREGGLGELFF. V usage is TRBV21-1 and J usage is TRBJ2-2; the D call of TRBD2 is as the table states it, not checked on the DNA. TRBV21-1 is a pseudogene segment. The CDR3 runs 15 residues.

The gene calls are TRBV6-1 and TRBJ1-5, with 9 bases lining up with TRBD1. The CDR3 has 16 residues. CDR1 MNHNS and CDR2 SASEGT come from the germline V gene. V trimming: 4 bases; J trimming: 4 bases; junction bases outside the gene matches: 8. The CDR3 region is CASSGWDRAPNQPQHF. DNA of the CDR3: TGTGCCAGCAGTGGTTGGGACAGGGCACCTAATCAGCCCCAGCATTTT.

V usage is TRBV9 and J usage is TRBJ2-2; 8 bases map to TRBD2. From germline, CDR1 is SGDLS and CDR2 YYNGEE. The CDR3 totals 14 residues. V dropped 9 bases and J dropped 0; count of bases not matched to a gene: 4. In DNA, the CDR3 is TGTGCCACGCGGGAGGCCCCGAACACCGGGGAGCTGTTTTTT. It is translated as CATREAPNTGELFF.

The rearrangement uses TRBV4-1 and TRBJ2-3; TRBD1 might be the D (5 bases). Germline values: CDR1 MGHRA, CDR2 YSYEKL. Trimming shortened V by 1 base and J by 3 bases, and 5 bases separated the two germline ends. This CDR3 has 13 amino acids. CDR3 in DNA: TGCGCCAGCAGCCAAGGACAGACAGATACGCAGTATTTT. Amino acid sequence: CASSQGQTDTQYF.

The V gene is TRBV19, the J gene TRBJ1-5; 11 bases match TRBD1. Trimming removed 7 bases from V and 6 bases from J; junction bases left unmatched: 11. The germline V gene has CDR1 LNHDA and CDR2 SQIVND (reference sequence). The CDR3 runs 16 residues. This CDR3 reads CASTLRDRGVVQPQHF. The CDR3 DNA reads as TGTGCCAGTACCCTCCGGGACAGGGGGGTCGTTCAGCCCCAGCATTTT.

This chain connects TRBV9 to TRBJ1-2; the D is unclear. V lost 0 bases and J lost 6, with 9 bases in between. From germline, CDR1 is SGDLS and CDR2 YYNGEE. The CDR3 runs to 13 residues. The CDR3 nucleotides read TGTGCCAGCAGCGTAGCGGTTAATCATGGCTACACCTTC. Protein: CASSVAVNHGYTF.

This clone turned up a few times. The chain uses TRBV15 and TRBJ1-1; D uncertain. CDR3 length: 15 amino acids. Deletions cut 0 bases from V and 1 base from J, with 9 bases between. Germline lookup yields CDR1 LNHNV and CDR2 YYDKDF (reference sequence). CDR3 region: CATSREFPWNTEAFF. CDR3 in DNA: TGTGCCACCAGCAGAGAGTTCCCCTGGAACACTGAAGCTTTCTTT.

This chain joins TRBV5-1 and TRBJ2-1; 11 positions match TRBD2. V lost 2 bases to trimming and J lost 5 bases; unmatched junction nucleotides: 6. The CDR3 spans 16 residues. Germline V lookup: CDR1 SGHRS, CDR2 YFSETQ. In DNA, the CDR3 is TGCGCCAGCAGCTTAACTAGCGGGAGTACCAACAATGAGCAGTTCTTC. Amino acid sequence: CASSLTSGSTNNEQFF.

CDR3 in DNA: TGTGCCAGCAGCTTCAGTACAGATACGCAGTATTTT. Its translation is CASSFSTDTQYF. The chain links TRBV11-2 to TRBJ2-3, with unresolved D. There are 12 residues in the CDR3. The germline V and J ends were trimmed by 3 bases and 3 bases, with 4 bases remaining between them. Germline V gene sequence: CDR1 SGHAT, CDR2 FQNNGV. Complete variable domain (other parts from reference TRBV11-2 and TRBJ2-3): EAGVAQSPRYKIIEKRQSVAFWCNPISGHATLYWYQQILGQGPKLLIQFQNNGVVDDSQLPKDRFSAERLKGVDSTLKIQPAKLEDSAVYLCASSFSTDTQYFGPGTRLTVL.